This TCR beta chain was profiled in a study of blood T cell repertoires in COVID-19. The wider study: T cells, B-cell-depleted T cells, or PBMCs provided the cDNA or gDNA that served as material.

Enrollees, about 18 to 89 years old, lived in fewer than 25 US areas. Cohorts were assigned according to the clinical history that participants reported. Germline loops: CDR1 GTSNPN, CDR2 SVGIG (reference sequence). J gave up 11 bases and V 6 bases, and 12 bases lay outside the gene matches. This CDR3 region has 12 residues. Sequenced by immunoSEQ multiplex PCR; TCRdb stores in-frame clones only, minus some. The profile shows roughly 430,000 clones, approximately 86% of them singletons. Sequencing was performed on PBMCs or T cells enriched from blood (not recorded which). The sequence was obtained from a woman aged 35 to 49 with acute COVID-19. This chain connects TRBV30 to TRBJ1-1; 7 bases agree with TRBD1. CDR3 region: CACPDPGGRAFF. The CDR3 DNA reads TGTGCCTGCCCTGACCCAGGGGGGAGGGCTTTCTTT.